This T cell receptor (beta chain) stems from a study of CD8 T cells in Susac syndrome (dated by TCRdb to about 2019). With respect to the entire study: Of the Susac syndrome patients who were sequenced, over five had clinically active disease and roughly eight were in clinical remission. At blood withdrawal, Susac syndrome patients were therapy-naive, treated with corticosteroids (with IVIg additionally given to some), or treated with IVIg alone. Repertoire sequencing was used to test whether CD8+ T cell activation and differentiation in Susac syndrome was antigen driven.

As to this clonotype: No antigen is known for it. No much larger clone exists at a distance of one base, and base qualities are not known.

Results and caveats for the whole study, not just this receptor: The CD4+ T cell repertoire of patients with Susac syndrome showed no detectable clonal expansion. The number of individuals in the TCR sequencing and HLA analysis was recognized as being relatively small.

RNA was extracted using the RNeasy kit, and about 0.5 to 1 ug of the RNA was reverse transcribed with random hexamers. TCR beta CDR3 regions were amplified with the immunoSEQ multiplex PCR assay covering 54 Vbeta and 13 Jbeta segments. To correct PCR amplification bias, a synthetic template baseline was used for both primer optimization and computational correction. The study's own analysis went as follows. Reads were assigned to V, D and J genes according to IMGT and analyzed in immunoSEQ Analyzer, with only productive sequences retained. Clonality was computed as one minus Shannon entropy normalized by log2 of the number of productive unique sequences. For each patient and control, public and private clones were evaluated among the 100 most prevalent clones. A clone was defined as Susac-specific if it was absent from the healthy and MS cohorts, from approximately 980 published viral clones and from other ImmuneACCESS disease sequences. TCRdb's own reprocessing of the public reads used fastp at Q25 and MiXCR and kept productive beta chains. All rows with the same CDR3 protein become a single entry with the most common DNA and genes. TCRdb, not the authors, supplied the V and J calls. The table for this sample lists about 140,000 distinct CDR3 sequences; around 95% of them were counted only once. The ten largest clones represent about 0.08% of the sample.

From its cysteine to its phenylalanine, the CDR3 spans 11 amino acids. Only the CDR3 part of the read is kept: 33 bases, read in frame from the first base. V is shortened by 7 bases, J by 1 base, and the region joining them spans 7 bases. CDR1 and CDR2 were assigned from the germline V gene (reference sequence) as DFQATT and SNEGSKA. High-throughput TCR beta sequencing profiled peripheral blood CD8+ and CD4+ T cells from healthy donors, Susac syndrome patients and multiple sclerosis patients. The Susac syndrome patients fulfilled recently defined diagnostic criteria for definite or probable disease. CD8+ TEMRA cells were enriched by FACS, while bulk CD8+ and CD4+ T cells were purified by magnetic negative isolation. Blood was drawn into EDTA tubes, processed within 24 hours, and PBMCs were isolated by density gradient centrifugation. PBMCs intended for TCR sequencing were frozen in liquid nitrogen and were later thawed in a 37 degrees C water bath. Purity of sorted or isolated CD4+, CD8+ and CD8+ TEMRA cells was at least 90%.

The specimen sequenced was CD4+ T cells from PBMCs. This receptor chain uses TRBV20-1 and TRBJ1-1; no confident D gene assignment can be made. The TCR comes from a human donor with Susac syndrome. In nucleotide form, the sequence is TGCAGTGGCTTCGAGAACACTGAAGCTTTCTTT. The encoded protein is CSGFENTEAFF.